The following is a T cell receptor (beta chain) sequence with its context. The data were obtained in a study of blood T cell repertoires in COVID-19. Study background: There were acute and convalescent COVID-19 samples, and they came from the United States, Italy and Spain. The analysed material was cDNA or gDNA that came from T cells, B-cell-depleted T cells, or PBMCs.

The germline gives CDR1 LNHDA, CDR2 SQIVND (reference sequence). This CDR3 region has 15 residues. The V end lost 1 base, the J end lost 0 bases, and 8 bases lay between the germline ends. TCRdb keeps only in-frame clones here, not all; method: immunoSEQ multiplex PCR. The sample holds more than 25,000 clones, roughly 91% seen once. The gene calls are TRBV19 and TRBJ2-3; D is unclear. Source material: peripheral blood. This clonotype was obtained from a man in his 70s with active or convalescent COVID-19. In DNA form, the CDR3 reads TGTGCCAGTAGTATAGGAGCCCATAGCACAGATACGCAGTATTTT. It specifies CASSIGAHSTDTQYF.